This TCR beta chain comes out of a study of control samples from healthy donors and cancer patients. This CDR3 region has 14 residues. Germline-derived CDR1 and CDR2 are LNHNV and YYDKDF (reference sequence). With 0 bases removed from V and 3 bases from J, the gap between germline ends came to 8 bases. Here immunoSEQ multiplex PCR was the method, and the copy in TCRdb shows in-frame clones only, minus some. The sample includes 150,000 to 200,000 clones, 91% seen only once; the top ten take about 1.6%. This clone was detected only once. Sequencing was carried out using blood. The V gene is TRBV15, the J gene TRBJ2-5; D is ambiguous. The origin of this receptor is a woman in her twenties or thirties in good health. CDR3 in amino acids: CATSRDLGKETQYF. The DNA for the CDR3 is TGTGCCACCAGCAGAGATCTTGGCAAAGAGACCCAGTACTTC. The full variable domain, completed using reference TRBV15 and TRBJ2-5, is DAMVIQNPRYQVTQFGKPVTLSCSQTLNHNVMYWYQQKSSQAPKLLFHYYDKDFNNEADTPDNFQSRRPNTSFCFLDIRSPGLGDTAMYLCATSRDLGKETQYFGPGTRLLVL.